These 16 T cell receptor beta chains were all obtained from the same sample, sequenced in a study of shared clonotypes between healthy human individuals. Repertoires were generated with immunoSEQ multiplex PCR, while TCRdb's copy carries only in-frame clones and drops some. The data contain just over 2,000,000 clones, 90% to 95% of them singletons. The sample taken for sequencing was naive CD4+ T cells sorted from blood. Subset of the sample: CD45RA+ positively selected. These TCRs come from a man younger than 35 in good health.

The CDR3: CASSGGRGSYEQYF. Here the CDR3 DNA reads TGTGCCAGCAGCGGAGGCAGGGGGTCCTACGAGCAGTACTTC. The chain joins TRBV9 to TRBJ2-7; 7 positions agree with TRBD1. V lost 3 bases, J lost 1 base, and 4 bases stayed unmatched. The CDR3 runs 14 residues. Per the germline V gene, CDR1 is SGDLS and CDR2 is YYNGEE. Looking up the rest from reference TRBV9 and TRBJ2-7 gives the full variable domain: DSGVTQTPKHLITATGQRVTLRCSPRSGDLSVYWYQQSLDQGLQFLIQYYNGEERAKGNILERFSAQQFPDLHSELNLSSLELGDSALYFCASSGGRGSYEQYFGPGTRLTVT.

This chain uses TRBV9 with TRBJ1-5; D gene ambiguous. Germline V CDR1 and CDR2: SGDLS, YYNGEE. The CDR3 length is 15 residues. V lost 4 bases and J lost 2, with 13 bases in between. The CDR3 loop is CASSSGAAGNQPQHF. The CDR3 region has the DNA TGTGCCAGCAGCTCAGGCGCAGCTGGCAATCAGCCCCAGCATTTT.

The gene calls are TRBV6-9 and TRBJ2-7; D is uncertain. This CDR3 spans 15 amino acids. Looked up from germline, CDR1 is MNHGY and CDR2 is SVAAGI. Trimming removed 6 bases from V and 6 bases from J, with 21 bases in between. The CDR3 DNA follows: TGTGCCAGCAGCTATGGTTTCGGCCGGCAAGCCGAGCAGTACTTC. Residues: CASSYGFGRQAEQYF.

This clone was seen a handful of times. V gene TRBV25-1 combines with J gene TRBJ1-2; D unclear. This CDR3 has 13 amino acids. From germline, CDR1 is MGHDK and CDR2 SYGVNS. V was cut by 6 bases and J by 8 bases, with 16 bases left in between. The CDR3 region is CASREGESWGYTF. DNA of the CDR3: TGTGCCAGCAGGGAAGGAGAATCTTGGGGCTACACCTTC.

The chain has TRBV7-3 and TRBJ2-4; no definite D call. The V and J ends lost 1 base and 7 bases respectively, with 8 bases between them. Germline CDR1 reads SGHTA; CDR2 reads FQGTGA. This CDR3 has 13 amino acids. In nucleotides, the CDR3 is TGTGCCAGCAGCTTAAGTGACGGGAACATTCAGTACTTC. It is translated as CASSLSDGNIQYF. Drawing the rest from reference TRBV7-3 and TRBJ2-4, the complete variable domain is GAGVSQTPSNKVTEKGKYVELRCDPISGHTALYWYRQSLGQGPEFLIYFQGTGAADDSGLPNDRFFAVRPEGSVSTLKIQRTERGDSAVYLCASSLSDGNIQYFGAGTRLSVL.

The chain recombines TRBV30 with TRBJ2-4; perhaps TRBD2 as D (5 bases). The CDR3 extends over 13 amino acids. CDR1 and CDR2 (germline): GTSNPN, SVGIG (reference sequence). With 4 bases removed from V and 8 bases from J, the gap between germline ends came to 15 bases. The CDR3: CAWTREVGDIQYF. The CDR3 DNA reads TGTGCCTGGACGCGCGAAGTCGGGGACATTCAGTACTTC.

Written as DNA, the CDR3 is TGTGCCAGCAGCCAATTTCGCAACACTGAAGCTTTCTTT. This translates into CASSQFRNTEAFF. This sequence joins TRBV16 and TRBJ1-1; D is undetermined. Germline lookup yields CDR1 KGHSY and CDR2 FQNENV. CDR3 length: 13 amino acids. Trimming left V 1 base short and J 2 bases short, with 5 bases between.

The chain recombines TRBV5-1 with TRBJ2-2; possibly TRBD2 for D (6 bases). V gave up 4 bases and J gave up 5 bases, with 12 bases separating them. Germline V gene sequence: CDR1 SGHRS, CDR2 YFSETQ. This CDR3 has 14 amino acids. This CDR3 is CASSAPLATGELFF. The CDR3 DNA sequence: TGCGCCAGCAGCGCTCCTCTAGCGACCGGGGAGCTGTTTTTT.

This clone was detected once. This chain uses TRBV20-1 with TRBJ1-4; D not resolved. CDR3 size: 11 residues. With 4 bases removed from V and 8 bases from J, the gap between germline ends came to 8 bases. Per germline, CDR1 DFQATT and CDR2 SNEGSKA (reference sequence). CDR3 sequence (DNA): TGCAGTGCTATGGCGATGGAAAAACTGTTTTTT. It translates to CSAMAMEKLFF.

This chain connects TRBV5-6 to TRBJ2-7, with 9 positions matching TRBD1. Germline loops: CDR1 SGHDT, CDR2 YYEEEE. Trimming removed 6 bases from V and 4 bases from J; junction bases left unmatched: 8. The CDR3 spans 14 residues. CDR3 region: CASNPGQGHYEQYF. The CDR3 DNA is TGTGCCAGCAACCCGGGACAGGGACATTACGAGCAGTACTTC.

V gene TRBV10-3 combines with J gene TRBJ2-2; TRBD2 matches at 10 bases. The germline V gene has CDR1 ENHRY and CDR2 SYGVKD. This CDR3 comprises 16 residues. V lost 3 bases to trimming and J lost 4 bases; unmatched junction nucleotides: 5. The CDR3 protein is CAISDTSGTATGELFF. The CDR3 DNA reads as TGTGCCATCAGTGATACTAGCGGGACCGCCACCGGGGAGCTGTTTTTT.

The chain joins TRBV11-2 to TRBJ2-7; no reliable D call. V lost 0 bases and J lost 4, with 19 bases in between. The CDR3 is 17 residues long. CDR1 and CDR2 (germline): SGHAT, FQNNGV. CDR3 DNA sequence: TGTGCCAGCAGCTTAGATAGTCGGATCCTGGCGTCATACGAGCAGTACTTC. It translates to CASSLDSRILASYEQYF.

A remark on this clone: Other nucleotide sequences from this sample produce the same CDR3. V usage is TRBV11-2 and J usage is TRBJ1-2; 8 nucleotides line up with TRBD1. J gave up 3 bases and V 4 bases, and 4 bases lay outside the gene matches. The CDR3 has 14 residues. CDR1 and CDR2 from the germline V gene are SGHAT and FQNNGV. CDR3 protein: CASSSRGRDYGYTF. The CDR3 DNA sequence: TGTGCCAGCAGCTCCAGGGGGCGCGACTATGGCTACACCTTC.

The V and J genes are TRBV5-4 and TRBJ2-7; 8 bases are shared with TRBD2. The CDR3 has 14 residues. Germline CDR1 reads SGHNT; CDR2 reads YYREEE (reference sequence). The V segment lost 3 bases and the J segment 0 bases; nucleotides outside the gene matches: 2. For the CDR3, the DNA is TGTGCCAGCAGCTCGGGGGGGATCTCCTACGAGCAGTACTTC. This gives the protein CASSSGGISYEQYF.

The V call is TRBV6-5, the J call TRBJ2-1; possibly TRBD2 for D (5 bases). The CDR3 runs 16 residues. Germline CDR1 MNHEY, CDR2 SVGAGI. Trimming shortened V by 0 bases and J by 6 bases, and 15 bases separated the two germline ends. CDR3 nucleotides: TGTGCCAGCAGTTACTCGGACTCCTCCCCTGGCAATGAGCAGTTCTTC. It codes for CASSYSDSSPGNEQFF.

The chain has TRBV11-3 and TRBJ2-1; 8 positions agree with TRBD2. CDR1 is SGHNT, CDR2 YENEEA, per germline. The V gene end was trimmed by 4 bases and the J gene end by 6 bases; junction bases not matched to a gene: 2. This CDR3 has 13 amino acids. The CDR3 here is CASSSRGGNEQFF. In nucleotides, the CDR3 is TGTGCCAGCAGCTCCCGGGGGGGCAATGAGCAGTTCTTC.